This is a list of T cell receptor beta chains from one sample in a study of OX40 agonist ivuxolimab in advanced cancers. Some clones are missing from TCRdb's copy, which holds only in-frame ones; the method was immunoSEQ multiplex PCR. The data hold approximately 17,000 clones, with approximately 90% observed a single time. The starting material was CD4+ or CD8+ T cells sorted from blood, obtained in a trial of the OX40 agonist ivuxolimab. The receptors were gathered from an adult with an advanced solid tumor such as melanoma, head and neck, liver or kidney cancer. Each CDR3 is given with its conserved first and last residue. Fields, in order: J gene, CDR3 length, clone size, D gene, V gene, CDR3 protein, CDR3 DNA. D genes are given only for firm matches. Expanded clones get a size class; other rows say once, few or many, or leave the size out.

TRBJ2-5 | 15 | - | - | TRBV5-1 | CASSLGWGARETQYF | TGCGCCAGCAGCCTGGGTTGGGGGGCGCGAGAGACCCAGTACTTC
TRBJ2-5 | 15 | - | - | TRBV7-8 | CASSLGFGFQETQYF | TGTGCCAGCAGCTTAGGATTCGGATTCCAAGAGACCCAGTACTTC
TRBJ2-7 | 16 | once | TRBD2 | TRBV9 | CASSSGLAGPPNEQYF | TGTGCCAGCAGCTCGGGACTAGCGGGCCCGCCAAACGAGCAGTACTTC
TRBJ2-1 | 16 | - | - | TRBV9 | CASVKGGGSSYNEQFF | TGTGCCAGCGTAAAAGGGGGAGGTAGTAGCTACAATGAGCAGTTCTTC
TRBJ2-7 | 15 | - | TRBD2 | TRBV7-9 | CASSAGGTSGYEQYF | TGTGCCAGCAGCGCCGGCGGGACTAGCGGCTACGAGCAGTACTTC
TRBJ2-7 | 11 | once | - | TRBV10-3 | CAIRQTYEQYF | TGTGCCATCAGACAGACCTACGAGCAGTACTTC
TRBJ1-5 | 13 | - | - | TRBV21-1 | CASMEDSNQPQHF | TGTGCCAGCATGGAAGATAGCAATCAGCCCCAGCATTTT
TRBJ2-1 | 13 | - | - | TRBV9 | CASSARTQAEQFF | TGTGCCAGCAGCGCCCGGACTCAAGCTGAGCAGTTCTTC
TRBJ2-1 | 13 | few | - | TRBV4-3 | CASSHDYYNEQFF | TGCGCCAGCAGCCACGACTATTACAATGAGCAGTTCTTC
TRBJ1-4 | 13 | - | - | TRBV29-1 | CSVSIWVGEKLFF | TGCAGCGTTTCCATATGGGTTGGTGAAAAACTGTTTTTT
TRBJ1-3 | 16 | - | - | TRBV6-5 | CASSYSDGPSGNTIYF | TGTGCCAGCAGTTATTCCGACGGACCCTCTGGAAACACCATATATTTT
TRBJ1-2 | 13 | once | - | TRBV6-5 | CASTSTVNYGYTF | TGTGCCAGCACTTCGACAGTTAACTATGGCTACACCTTC
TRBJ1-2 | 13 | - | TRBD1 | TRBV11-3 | CASRSTGDYGYTF | TGTGCCAGCAGGTCGACAGGGGACTATGGCTACACCTTC
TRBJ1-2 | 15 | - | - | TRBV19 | CASKGGPNANYGYTF | TGTGCCAGTAAGGGGGGACCGAATGCTAACTATGGCTACACCTTC
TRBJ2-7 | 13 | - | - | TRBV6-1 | CASSETQGWEQYF | TGTGCCAGCAGTGAAACACAGGGTTGGGAGCAGTACTTC
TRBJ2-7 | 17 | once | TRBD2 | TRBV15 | CATSSRTSGRVSYEQYF | TGTGCCACCAGCTCTAGGACTAGCGGGAGGGTTTCCTACGAGCAGTACTTC
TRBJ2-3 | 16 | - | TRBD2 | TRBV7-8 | CASSLGGGRGTDTQYF | TGTGCCAGCAGCTTAGGAGGTGGGAGGGGCACAGATACGCAGTATTTT
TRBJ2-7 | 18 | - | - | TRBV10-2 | CASSEFGSYRDLSYEQYF | TGCGCCAGCAGTGAGTTTGGGAGCTACAGGGATTTATCCTACGAGCAGTACTTC
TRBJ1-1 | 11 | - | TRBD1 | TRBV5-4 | CASIRTGEAFF | TGTGCCAGCATACGGACAGGGGAAGCTTTCTTT
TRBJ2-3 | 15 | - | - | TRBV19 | CASRIGTIGADTQYF | TGTGCCAGTAGAATCGGGACAATCGGCGCAGATACGCAGTATTTT
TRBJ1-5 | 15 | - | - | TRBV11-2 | CASSLAGGTNQPQHF | TGTGCCAGCAGCTTAGCGGGGGGGACCAATCAGCCCCAGCATTTT
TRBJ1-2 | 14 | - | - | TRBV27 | CASRKRRVGYGYTF | TGTGCCAGCCGGAAGAGAAGGGTGGGGTATGGCTACACCTTC
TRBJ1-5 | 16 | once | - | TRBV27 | CASSHYGGDSNQPQHF | TGTGCCAGCAGTCACTACGGTGGGGACAGCAATCAGCCCCAGCATTTT
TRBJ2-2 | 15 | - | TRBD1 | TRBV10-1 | CASSPGTGDAGELFF | TGCGCCAGCAGTCCCGGGACAGGTGATGCCGGGGAGCTGTTTTTT
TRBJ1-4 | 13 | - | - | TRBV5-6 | CASSLPRDEKLFF | TGTGCCAGCAGCTTGCCCAGGGACGAAAAACTGTTTTTT
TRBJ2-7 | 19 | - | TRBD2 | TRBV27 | CASSGSGLAGGAPSYEQYF | TGTGCCAGCAGTGGGTCGGGACTAGCGGGAGGGGCCCCCTCCTACGAGCAGTACTTC
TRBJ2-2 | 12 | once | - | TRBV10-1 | CASSESPGELFF | TGCGCCAGCAGTGAGTCCCCCGGGGAGCTGTTTTTT
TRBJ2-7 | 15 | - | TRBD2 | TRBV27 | CASSVESGREYEQYF | TGTGCCAGCAGTGTAGAGTCCGGGCGGGAGTACGAGCAGTACTTC
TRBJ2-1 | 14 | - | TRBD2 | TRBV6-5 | CASKMGRAFTEQFF | TGTGCCAGCAAAATGGGGAGGGCCTTTACTGAGCAGTTCTTC
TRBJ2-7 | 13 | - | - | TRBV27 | CASSPTPWYEQYF | TGTGCCAGCAGTCCGACCCCTTGGTACGAGCAGTACTTC
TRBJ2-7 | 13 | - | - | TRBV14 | CASRSLSSYEQYF | TGTGCCAGCAGATCACTTAGCTCCTACGAGCAGTACTTC
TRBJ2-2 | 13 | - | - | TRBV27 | CASSIQFTGELFF | TGTGCCAGCAGCATCCAATTCACCGGGGAGCTGTTTTTT
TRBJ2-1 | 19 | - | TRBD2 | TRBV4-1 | CASSQNELAGGPGYNEQFF | TGCGCCAGCAGCCAAAATGAACTAGCGGGGGGGCCCGGGTACAATGAGCAGTTCTTC
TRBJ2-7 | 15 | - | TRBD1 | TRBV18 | CASLAPTGLTYEQYF | TGTGCCAGCCTTGCCCCGACAGGGTTGACCTACGAGCAGTACTTC
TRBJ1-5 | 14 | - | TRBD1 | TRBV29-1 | CSVRDRNSNQPQHF | TGCAGCGTGCGGGACAGGAATAGCAATCAGCCCCAGCATTTT
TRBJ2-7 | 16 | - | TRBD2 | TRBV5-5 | CASSPGLAGVYYEQYF | TGTGCCAGCAGCCCGGGACTAGCGGGAGTCTACTACGAGCAGTACTTC
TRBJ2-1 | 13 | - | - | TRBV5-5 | CASSQDFYNEQFF | TGCGCCAGCAGCCAAGACTTCTACAATGAGCAGTTCTTC
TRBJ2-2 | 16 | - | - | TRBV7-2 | CASSGTPLANTGELFF | TGTGCCAGCAGCGGGACGCCGCTTGCGAACACCGGGGAGCTGTTTTTT
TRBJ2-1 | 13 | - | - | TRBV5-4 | CASSSSEENEQFF | TGTGCCAGCAGCTCCTCGGAGGAGAATGAGCAGTTCTTC
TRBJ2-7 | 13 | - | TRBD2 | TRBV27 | CASSLAESYEQYF | TGTGCCAGCAGTCTAGCGGAGTCCTACGAGCAGTACTTC
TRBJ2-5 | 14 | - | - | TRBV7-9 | CASSLEGLEETQYF | TGTGCCAGCAGCTTAGAGGGGCTGGAAGAGACCCAGTACTTC
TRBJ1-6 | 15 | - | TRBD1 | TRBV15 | CATSRATGGNSPLHF | TGTGCCACCAGCAGAGCGACAGGGGGCAACTCACCCCTCCACTTT
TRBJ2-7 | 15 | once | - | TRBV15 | CATAVGGASNYEQYF | TGTGCCACGGCTGTGGGGGGGGCCTCGAACTACGAGCAGTACTTC
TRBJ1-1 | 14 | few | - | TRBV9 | CASSIATVNTEAFF | TGTGCCAGCAGTATCGCCACTGTGAACACTGAAGCTTTCTTT
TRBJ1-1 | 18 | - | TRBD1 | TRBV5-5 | CASSLDRVLGSMNTEAFF | TGTGCCAGCAGCCTGGACAGGGTTTTAGGTAGCATGAACACTGAAGCTTTCTTT
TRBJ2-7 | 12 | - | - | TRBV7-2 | CASSPGSYEQYF | TGTGCCAGCAGCCCCGGCTCCTACGAGCAGTACTTC
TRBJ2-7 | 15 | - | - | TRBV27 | CASSFSRDRPAEQYF | TGTGCCAGCAGTTTTTCCAGGGACCGTCCAGCCGAGCAGTACTTC
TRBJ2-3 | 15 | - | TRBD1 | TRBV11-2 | CASSGVRGQADTQYF | TGTGCCAGCAGCGGTGTCAGGGGGCAGGCAGATACGCAGTATTTT
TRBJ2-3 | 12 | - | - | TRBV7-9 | CASSSGTDTQYF | TGTGCCAGCAGCTCAGGAACAGATACGCAGTATTTT